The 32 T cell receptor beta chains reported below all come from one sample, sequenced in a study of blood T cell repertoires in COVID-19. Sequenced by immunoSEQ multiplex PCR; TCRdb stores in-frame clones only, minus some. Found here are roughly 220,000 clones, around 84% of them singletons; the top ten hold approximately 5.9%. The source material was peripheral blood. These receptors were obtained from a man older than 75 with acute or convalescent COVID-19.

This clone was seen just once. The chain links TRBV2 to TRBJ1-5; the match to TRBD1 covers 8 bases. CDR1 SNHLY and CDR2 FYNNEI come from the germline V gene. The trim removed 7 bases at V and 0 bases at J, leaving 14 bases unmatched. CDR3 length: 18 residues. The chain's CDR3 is CASTRDRGKGYSNQPQHF. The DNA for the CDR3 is TGTGCCAGCACAAGAGACAGGGGTAAGGGATATAGCAATCAGCCCCAGCATTTT.

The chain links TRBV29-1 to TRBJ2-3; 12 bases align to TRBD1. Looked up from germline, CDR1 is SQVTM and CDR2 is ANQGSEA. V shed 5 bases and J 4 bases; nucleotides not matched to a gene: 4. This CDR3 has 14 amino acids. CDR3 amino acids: CSVTGQGAADTQYF. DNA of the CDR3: TGCAGCGTTACGGGACAGGGGGCCGCAGATACGCAGTATTTT.

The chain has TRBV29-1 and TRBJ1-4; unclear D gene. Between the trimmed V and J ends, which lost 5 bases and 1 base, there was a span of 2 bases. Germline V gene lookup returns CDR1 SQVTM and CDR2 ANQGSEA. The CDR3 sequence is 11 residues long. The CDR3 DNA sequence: TGCAGCGTTCGAACTAATGAAAAACTGTTTTTT. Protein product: CSVRTNEKLFF.

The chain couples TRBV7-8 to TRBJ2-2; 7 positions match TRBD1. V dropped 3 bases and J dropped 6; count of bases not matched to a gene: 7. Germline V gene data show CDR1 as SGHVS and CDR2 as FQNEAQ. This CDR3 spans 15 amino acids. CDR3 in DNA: TGTGCCAGCAGCTTCGACAGGGATAAGGCCGGGGAGCTGTTTTTT. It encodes CASSFDRDKAGELFF.

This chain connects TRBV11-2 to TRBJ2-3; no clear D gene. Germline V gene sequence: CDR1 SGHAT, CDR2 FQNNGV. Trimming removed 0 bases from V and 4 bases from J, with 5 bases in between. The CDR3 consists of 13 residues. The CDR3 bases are TGTGCCAGCAGCTTAGATCTTTCAGATACGCAGTATTTT. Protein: CASSLDLSDTQYF.

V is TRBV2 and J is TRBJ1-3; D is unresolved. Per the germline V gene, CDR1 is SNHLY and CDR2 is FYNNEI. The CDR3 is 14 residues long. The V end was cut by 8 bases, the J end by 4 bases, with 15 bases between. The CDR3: CASSGLLGGNTIYF. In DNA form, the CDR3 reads TGTGCCAGCTCCGGACTCTTGGGAGGAAACACCATATATTTT.

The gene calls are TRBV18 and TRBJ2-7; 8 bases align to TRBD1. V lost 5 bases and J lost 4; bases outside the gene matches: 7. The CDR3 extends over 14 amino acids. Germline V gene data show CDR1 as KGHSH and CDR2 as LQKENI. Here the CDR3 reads CASSSQGARYEQYF. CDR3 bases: TGTGCCAGCTCATCCCAGGGGGCCCGATACGAGCAGTACTTC.

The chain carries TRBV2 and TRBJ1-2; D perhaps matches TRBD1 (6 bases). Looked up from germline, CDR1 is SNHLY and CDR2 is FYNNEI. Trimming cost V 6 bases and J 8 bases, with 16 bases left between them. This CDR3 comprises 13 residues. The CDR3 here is CASRETGSRGYTF. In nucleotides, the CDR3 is TGTGCCAGCAGGGAAACAGGGTCACGGGGCTACACCTTC.

The CDR3 sequence: CAWSLGGLSNQPQHF. CDR3 DNA: TGTGCCTGGAGTTTGGGGGGTTTGAGCAATCAGCCCCAGCATTTT. The V gene is TRBV30, the J gene TRBJ1-5; D may be TRBD1 (5 bases). The germline gives CDR1 GTSNPN, CDR2 SVGIG (reference sequence). V lost 2 bases and J lost 1, with 12 bases in between. CDR3 length: 15 residues.

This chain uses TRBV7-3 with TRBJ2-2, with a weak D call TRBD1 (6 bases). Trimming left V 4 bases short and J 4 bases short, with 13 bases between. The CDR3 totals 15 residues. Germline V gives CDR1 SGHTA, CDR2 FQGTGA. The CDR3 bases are TGTGCCAGCAGCTCCTCTACAGGGTCCACCGGGGAGCTGTTTTTT. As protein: CASSSSTGSTGELFF.

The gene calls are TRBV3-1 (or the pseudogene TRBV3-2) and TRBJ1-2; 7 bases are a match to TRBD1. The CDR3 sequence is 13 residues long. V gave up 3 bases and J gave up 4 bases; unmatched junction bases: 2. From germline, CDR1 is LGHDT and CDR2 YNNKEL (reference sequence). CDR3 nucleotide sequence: TGTGCCAGCAGCCAGGGACAGTCCTATGGCTACACCTTC. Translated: CASSQGQSYGYTF.

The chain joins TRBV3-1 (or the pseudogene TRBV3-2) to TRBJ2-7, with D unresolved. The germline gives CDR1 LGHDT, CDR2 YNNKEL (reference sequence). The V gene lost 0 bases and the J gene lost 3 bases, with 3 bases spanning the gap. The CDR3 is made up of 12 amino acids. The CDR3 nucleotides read TGTGCCAGCAGCCAAGATTACTACGAGCAGTACTTC. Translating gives CASSQDYYEQYF.

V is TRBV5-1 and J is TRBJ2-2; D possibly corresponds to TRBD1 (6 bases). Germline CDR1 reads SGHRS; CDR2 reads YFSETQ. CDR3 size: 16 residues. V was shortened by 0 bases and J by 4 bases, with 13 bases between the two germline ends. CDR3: CASSLGDIMGTGELFF. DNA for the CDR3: TGCGCCAGCAGCTTGGGGGACATCATGGGCACCGGGGAGCTGTTTTTT.

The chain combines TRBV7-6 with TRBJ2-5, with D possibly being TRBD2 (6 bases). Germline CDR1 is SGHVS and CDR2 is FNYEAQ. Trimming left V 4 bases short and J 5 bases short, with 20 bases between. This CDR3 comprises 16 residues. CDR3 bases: TGTGCCAGCAGCTCAGGCGGGACCGTCGGACGGGAGACCCAGTACTTC. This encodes CASSSGGTVGRETQYF. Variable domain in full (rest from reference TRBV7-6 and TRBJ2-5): GAGVSQSPRYKVTKRGQDVALRCDPISGHVSLYWYRQALGQGPEFLTYFNYEAQQDKSGLPNDRFSAERPEGSISTLTIQRTEQRDSAMYRCASSSGGTVGRETQYFGPGTRLLVL.

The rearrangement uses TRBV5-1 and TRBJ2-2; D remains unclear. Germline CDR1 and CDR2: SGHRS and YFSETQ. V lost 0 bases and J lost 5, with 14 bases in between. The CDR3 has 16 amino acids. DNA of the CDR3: TGCGCCAGCAGCTTGGGCGGTCTGGGTGATACCGGGGAGCTGTTTTTT. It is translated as CASSLGGLGDTGELFF. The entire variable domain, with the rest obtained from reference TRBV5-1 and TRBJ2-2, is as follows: KAGVTQTPRYLIKTRGQQVTLSCSPISGHRSVSWYQQTPGQGLQFLFEYFSETQRNKGNFPGRFSGRQFSNSRSEMNVSTLELGDSALYLCASSLGGLGDTGELFFGEGSRLTVL.

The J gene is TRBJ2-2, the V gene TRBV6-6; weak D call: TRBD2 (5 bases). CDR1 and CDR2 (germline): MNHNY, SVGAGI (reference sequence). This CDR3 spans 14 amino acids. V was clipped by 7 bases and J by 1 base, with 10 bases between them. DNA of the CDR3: TGTGCCAGCATCCCACGGGGGAACACCGGGGAGCTGTTTTTT. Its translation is CASIPRGNTGELFF.

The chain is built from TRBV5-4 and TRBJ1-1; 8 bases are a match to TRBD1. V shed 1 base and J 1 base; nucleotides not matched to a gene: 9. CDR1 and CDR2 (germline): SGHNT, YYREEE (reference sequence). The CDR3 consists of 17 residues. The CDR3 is CASSLFSGGNGNTEAFF. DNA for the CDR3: TGTGCCAGCAGCTTGTTCTCAGGGGGCAACGGGAACACTGAAGCTTTCTTT.

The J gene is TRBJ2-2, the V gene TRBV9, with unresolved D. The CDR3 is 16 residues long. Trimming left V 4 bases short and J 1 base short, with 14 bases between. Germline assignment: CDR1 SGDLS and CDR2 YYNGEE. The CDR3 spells CASSYHVQMNTGELFF. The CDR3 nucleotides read TGTGCCAGCAGCTATCACGTACAAATGAACACCGGGGAGCTGTTTTTT. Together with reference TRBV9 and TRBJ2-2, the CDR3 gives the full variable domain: DSGVTQTPKHLITATGQRVTLRCSPRSGDLSVYWYQQSLDQGLQFLIQYYNGEERAKGNILERFSAQQFPDLHSELNLSSLELGDSALYFCASSYHVQMNTGELFFGEGSRLTVL.

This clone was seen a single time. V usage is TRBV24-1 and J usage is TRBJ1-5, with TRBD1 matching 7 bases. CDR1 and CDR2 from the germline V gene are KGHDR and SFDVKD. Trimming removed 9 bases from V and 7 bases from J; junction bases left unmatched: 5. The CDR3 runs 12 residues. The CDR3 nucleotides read TGTGCCACCGGACAGACAGGGCAGCCCCAGCATTTT. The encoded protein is CATGQTGQPQHF.

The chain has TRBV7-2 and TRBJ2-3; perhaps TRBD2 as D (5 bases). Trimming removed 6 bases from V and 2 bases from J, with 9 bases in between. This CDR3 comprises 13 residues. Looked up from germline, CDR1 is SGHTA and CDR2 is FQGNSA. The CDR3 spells CASRPGVTDTQYF. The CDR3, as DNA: TGTGCCAGCAGACCCGGGGTCACAGATACGCAGTATTTT.

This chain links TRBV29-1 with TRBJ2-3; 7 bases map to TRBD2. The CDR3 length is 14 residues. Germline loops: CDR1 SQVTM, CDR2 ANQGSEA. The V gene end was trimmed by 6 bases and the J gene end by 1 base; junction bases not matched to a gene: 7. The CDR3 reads CSVKSGIGTDTQYF. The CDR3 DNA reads TGCAGCGTAAAAAGCGGGATAGGCACAGATACGCAGTATTTT.

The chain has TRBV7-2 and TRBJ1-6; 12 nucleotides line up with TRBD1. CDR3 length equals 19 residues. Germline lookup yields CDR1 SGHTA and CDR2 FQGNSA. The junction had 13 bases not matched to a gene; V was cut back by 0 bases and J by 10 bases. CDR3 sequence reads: CASSLAVPGQGAQRSPLHF. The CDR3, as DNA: TGTGCCAGCAGCTTAGCGGTGCCGGGACAGGGGGCCCAACGATCACCCCTCCACTTT.

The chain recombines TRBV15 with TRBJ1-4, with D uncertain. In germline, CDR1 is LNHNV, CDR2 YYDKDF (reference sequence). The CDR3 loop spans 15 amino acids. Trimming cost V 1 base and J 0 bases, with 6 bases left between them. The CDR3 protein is CATSRVRATNEKLFF. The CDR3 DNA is TGTGCCACCAGCAGAGTCCGGGCAACTAATGAAAAACTGTTTTTT.

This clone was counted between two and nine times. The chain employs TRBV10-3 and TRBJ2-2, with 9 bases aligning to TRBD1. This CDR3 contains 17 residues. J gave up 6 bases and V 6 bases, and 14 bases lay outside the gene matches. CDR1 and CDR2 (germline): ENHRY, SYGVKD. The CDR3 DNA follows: TGTGCCATCAGGCCGGACGTACAGGGGGCCAACGCCGGGGAGCTGTTTTTT. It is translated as CAIRPDVQGANAGELFF.

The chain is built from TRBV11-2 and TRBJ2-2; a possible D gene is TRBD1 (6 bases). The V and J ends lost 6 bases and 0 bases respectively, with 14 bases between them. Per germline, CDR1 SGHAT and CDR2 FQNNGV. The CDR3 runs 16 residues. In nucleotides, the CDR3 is TGTGCCAGCAGATCCACAGGGACCGCGAACACCGGGGAGCTGTTTTTT. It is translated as CASRSTGTANTGELFF.

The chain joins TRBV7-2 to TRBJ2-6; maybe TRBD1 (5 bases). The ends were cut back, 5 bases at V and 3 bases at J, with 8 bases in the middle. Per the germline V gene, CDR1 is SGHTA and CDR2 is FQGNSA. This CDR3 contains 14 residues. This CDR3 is CASSQGGGANVLTF. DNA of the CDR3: TGTGCCAGCAGCCAGGGTGGTGGGGCCAACGTCCTGACTTTC.

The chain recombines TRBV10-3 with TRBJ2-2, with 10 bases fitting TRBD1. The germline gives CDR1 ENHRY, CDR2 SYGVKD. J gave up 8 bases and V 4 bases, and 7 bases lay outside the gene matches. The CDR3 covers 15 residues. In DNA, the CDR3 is TGTGCCATCAGTGCATCCGGGACAGGGGTGGGGGAGCTGTTTTTT. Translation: CAISASGTGVGELFF.

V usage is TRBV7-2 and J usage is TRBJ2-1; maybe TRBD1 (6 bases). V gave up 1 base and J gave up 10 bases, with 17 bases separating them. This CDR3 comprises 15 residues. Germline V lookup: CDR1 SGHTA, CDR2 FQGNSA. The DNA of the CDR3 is TGTGCCAGCAGCTTAGTGGGACAAGGGTTACACGAGCAGTTCTTC. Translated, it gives CASSLVGQGLHEQFF.

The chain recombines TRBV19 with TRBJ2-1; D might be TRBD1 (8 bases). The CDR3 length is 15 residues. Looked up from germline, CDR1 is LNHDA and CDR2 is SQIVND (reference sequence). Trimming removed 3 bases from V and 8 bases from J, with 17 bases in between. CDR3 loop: CASSISTGGVDEQFF. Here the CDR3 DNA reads TGTGCCAGTAGTATTAGTACAGGGGGGGTCGATGAGCAGTTCTTC.

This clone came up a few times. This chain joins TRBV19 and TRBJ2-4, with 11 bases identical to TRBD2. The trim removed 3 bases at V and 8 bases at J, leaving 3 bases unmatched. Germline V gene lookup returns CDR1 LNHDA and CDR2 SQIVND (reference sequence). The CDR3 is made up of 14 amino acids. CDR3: CASSMGLAEDIQYF. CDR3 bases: TGTGCCAGTAGTATGGGACTAGCGGAAGACATTCAGTACTTC.

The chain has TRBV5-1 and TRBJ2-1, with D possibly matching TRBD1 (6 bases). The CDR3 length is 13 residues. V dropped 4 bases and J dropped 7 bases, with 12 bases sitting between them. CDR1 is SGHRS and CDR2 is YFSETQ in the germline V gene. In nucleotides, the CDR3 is TGCGCCAGCAGCATTACAGGGTCGAATGAGCAGTTCTTC. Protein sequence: CASSITGSNEQFF.

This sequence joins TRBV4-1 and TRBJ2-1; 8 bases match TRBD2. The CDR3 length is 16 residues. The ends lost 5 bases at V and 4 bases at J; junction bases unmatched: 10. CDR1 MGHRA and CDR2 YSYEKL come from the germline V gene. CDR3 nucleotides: TGCGCCAGCAGCACTAGCGGACTATCAGTTTACAATGAGCAGTTCTTC. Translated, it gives CASSTSGLSVYNEQFF.